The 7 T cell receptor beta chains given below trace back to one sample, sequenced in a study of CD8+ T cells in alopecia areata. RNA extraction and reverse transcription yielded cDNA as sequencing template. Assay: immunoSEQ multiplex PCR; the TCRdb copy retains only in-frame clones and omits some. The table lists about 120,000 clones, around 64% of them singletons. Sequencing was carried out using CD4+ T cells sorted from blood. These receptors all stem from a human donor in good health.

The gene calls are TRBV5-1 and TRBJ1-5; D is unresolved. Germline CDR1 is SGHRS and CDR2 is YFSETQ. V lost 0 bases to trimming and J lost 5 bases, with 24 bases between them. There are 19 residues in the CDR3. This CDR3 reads CASSLELPFWWVTHQPQHF. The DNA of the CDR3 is TGCGCCAGCAGCTTGGAATTGCCCTTTTGGTGGGTAACCCATCAGCCCCAGCATTTT. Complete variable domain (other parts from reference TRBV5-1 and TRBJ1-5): KAGVTQTPRYLIKTRGQQVTLSCSPISGHRSVSWYQQTPGQGLQFLFEYFSETQRNKGNFPGRFSGRQFSNSRSEMNVSTLELGDSALYLCASSLELPFWWVTHQPQHFGDGTRLSIL.

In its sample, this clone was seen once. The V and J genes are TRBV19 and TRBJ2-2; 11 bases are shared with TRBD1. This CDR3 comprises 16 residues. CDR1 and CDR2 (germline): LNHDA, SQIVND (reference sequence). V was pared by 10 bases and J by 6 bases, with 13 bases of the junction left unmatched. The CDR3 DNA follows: TGTGCCACGACCGGGACAGGGGGTGATTGGGCCGGGGAGCTGTTTTTT. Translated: CATTGTGGDWAGELFF.

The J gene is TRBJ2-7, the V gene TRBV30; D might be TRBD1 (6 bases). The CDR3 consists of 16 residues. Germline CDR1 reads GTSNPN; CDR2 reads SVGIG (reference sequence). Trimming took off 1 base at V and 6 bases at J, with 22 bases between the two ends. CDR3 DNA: TGTGCCTGGAGTGAATATCGGTCCCCACAGGGAACCGAGCAGTACTTC. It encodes CAWSEYRSPQGTEQYF.

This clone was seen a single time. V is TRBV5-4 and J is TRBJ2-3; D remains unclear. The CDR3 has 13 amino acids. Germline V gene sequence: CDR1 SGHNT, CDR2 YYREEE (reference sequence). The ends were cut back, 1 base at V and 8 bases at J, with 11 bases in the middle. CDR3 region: CASSLSGAATQYF. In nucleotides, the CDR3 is TGTGCCAGCAGCTTGAGTGGCGCGGCTACGCAGTATTTT.

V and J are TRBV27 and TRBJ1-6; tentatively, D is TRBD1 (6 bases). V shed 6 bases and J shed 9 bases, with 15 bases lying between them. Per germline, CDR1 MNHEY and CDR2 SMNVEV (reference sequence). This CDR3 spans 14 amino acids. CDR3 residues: CASRRQAGSSPLHF. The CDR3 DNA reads TGTGCCAGCAGACGACAGGCAGGAAGTTCACCCCTCCACTTT.

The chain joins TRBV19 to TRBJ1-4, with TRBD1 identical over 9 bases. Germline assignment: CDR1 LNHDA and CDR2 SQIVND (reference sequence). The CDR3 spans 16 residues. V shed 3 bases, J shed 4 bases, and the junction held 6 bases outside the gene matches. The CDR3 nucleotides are TGTGCCAGTAGTATGGGACAGGGAAGGATTAATGAAAAACTGTTTTTT. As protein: CASSMGQGRINEKLFF.

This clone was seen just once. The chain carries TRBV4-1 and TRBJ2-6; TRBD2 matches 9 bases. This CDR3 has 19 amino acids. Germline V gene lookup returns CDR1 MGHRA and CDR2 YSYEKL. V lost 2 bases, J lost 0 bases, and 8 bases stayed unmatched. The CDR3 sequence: CASSQFFSGGFSGANVLTF. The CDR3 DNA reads TGCGCCAGCAGCCAATTTTTTAGCGGGGGATTCTCTGGGGCCAACGTCCTGACTTTC.